This TCR beta chain was profiled in a study of cytomegalovirus exposure and HLA in healthy donors (dated by TCRdb to the late 2010s). Study-level background: According to a later analysis, the roughly 120 validation repertoires were produced on the same platform as the approximately 620 repertoires of the first cohort. The study aimed to test whether cataloging public T cell receptors could reveal signatures of past pathogen exposure. Besides the first cohort of roughly 640 subjects, a separate validation cohort made up of about 120 different subjects was used. To predict cytomegalovirus infection status, the study brought together high-throughput TCR immunosequencing, statistical association of individual TCRs with disease status, and machine learning.

The study at large found these results: The validation cohort had no HLA typing available for a later analysis, so co-occurrence within that cohort was assessed over all 130 or so repertoires. Most TCR sequences were observed very rarely across donors, whereas some public TCRs were present in many individuals. In vitro tests confirmed that a few of the cytomegalovirus-associated TCR beta chains recognize cytomegalovirus antigens. A later analysis found that TCRs clustered in the first cohort also tended to co-occur in the approximately 120 validation repertoires, with roughly 95% of cluster scores above 0. A total of 150 or so TCR beta chains were listed by the study as associated with cytomegalovirus. According to the authors, the approach could potentially be generalized to other disease states and immunological phenotypes. In both the original and validation cohorts, the classifier was reported to diagnose cytomegalovirus status with high specificity and sensitivity.

Separate from the approximately 670-subject first cohort, the validation cohort of over 90 subjects was the group to which the donors belonged. The CDR3 runs 17 residues from the cysteine to the phenylalanine. Of all the DNA, just the CDR3 is kept, 51 bases in frame from base 1. The V end loses 2 bases and the J end loses 10 bases, and a stretch of 23 bases separates them. CDR1 and CDR2 (ENHRY, SYGVKD) derive from the germline V gene. In the case of this clone: The specificity of this receptor is unknown. No much larger clonotype is one base removed from it; base qualities were not supplied.

Library method: the immunoSEQ multiplex PCR assay. The authors' pipeline ran thus. A statistical classification framework was built to diagnose cytomegalovirus status from the catalog of TCR beta chain sequences. TCRdb obtained this table from immuneACCESS and retained in-frame rearrangements with V and J assigned. These tables miss some clones; where compared with another copy, unresolved V genes account for less than half of the shortfall, and the remainder is unexplained. The D gene and trimming were derived from the DNA, and the V and J assignments and clone size from that table. Within this sample are 65,000 or so clones, with about 94% of them counted one time only. About 4.1% of the sample comes from the top ten.

This TCR was sampled from a man aged 18 to 35 in good health and CMV-seropositive. The sample was PBMCs. This sequence uses TRBV10-3 and TRBJ1-4, with an unclear D gene assignment. The encoded CDR3 is CAISEAGVAQDEGKLFF. The nucleotide sequence is TGTGCCATCAGTGAGGCCGGGGTGGCCCAAGATGAAGGAAAACTGTTTTTT.